The T cell receptor (beta chain) under discussion was sequenced for a study of cytomegalovirus exposure and HLA in healthy donors (dated by TCRdb to 2015 to 2018). In terms of the full investigation: A later analysis indicated that the 95 to 150 validation repertoires were generated on the platform also employed for the 720 or so repertoires of the first cohort. The study aimed to test whether signatures of past pathogen exposure could be identified by cataloging public T cell receptors. Besides the first cohort of roughly 640 subjects, a separate validation cohort made up of some 110 different subjects was used. To predict cytomegalovirus infection status, the study brought together high-throughput TCR immunosequencing, statistical association of individual TCRs with disease status, and machine learning.

For CDR1 and CDR2, the germline V gene lists MDHEN and SYDVKM. V ends up 2 bases short and J 6 bases short, with an unmatched junction base count of 17. Counted from cysteine to phenylalanine, this CDR3 has 18 amino acids. The DNA shown is the 54-base CDR3, in frame from base 1. Paper-wide results and their limitations: The study listed 150 to 200 TCR beta chains as associated with cytomegalovirus. Of the cluster scores, approximately 94% were above 0 in a later analysis, which found that TCRs clustered in the first cohort also tended to co-occur in the approximately 110 validation repertoires. The authors suggested that the approach could potentially be generalized to other disease states and immunological phenotypes. Across donors, most TCR sequences were observed very rarely, whereas some public TCRs were present in many individuals. A later analysis lacked HLA typing for the validation cohort, so it scored co-occurrence in that cohort across all 110 or so repertoires. In vitro tests confirmed that three of the cytomegalovirus-associated TCR beta chains recognize cytomegalovirus antigens. In both the original and validation cohorts, the classifier was reported to diagnose cytomegalovirus status with high specificity and sensitivity.

Separate from the approximately 700-subject first cohort, the validation cohort of roughly 130 subjects was the group to which the donors belonged. Receptors were amplified or captured by the immunoSEQ multiplex PCR assay. The authors' pipeline ran thus. To diagnose cytomegalovirus status from the catalog of TCR beta chain sequences, a statistical classification framework was built. Imported from immuneACCESS, the table was reduced by TCRdb to in-frame sequences with V and J called. These copies leave out some clones; in studies compared against another copy, an unresolved V gene accounts for under half, and the cause of the remainder is not known. The DNA gave D and trimming, while V, J and clone size come from that table. This sample has approximately 97,000 clones in its table, and approximately 94% of those were observed once. Around 1.2% of the sample rests with the top ten. A word on this clone: What antigen it recognizes has not been identified. Base qualities are missing; no much larger clone stands one base away.

The chain couples TRBV28 to TRBJ1-1, with 8 middle bases fitting TRBD1. This TCR was recovered from a woman between 25 and 40 years old in good health and CMV-seropositive. Sequencing was done on a sample of PBMCs. The CDR3 corresponds to CASSLIQGALTRPAEAFF. In nucleotides, the sequence is TGTGCCAGCAGTTTAATCCAGGGGGCGCTGACCCGTCCGGCTGAAGCTTTCTTT.